These T cell receptor beta chains were read from a single sample in a study of molecular identifiers for immune sequencing clone quantification. TCRdb independently ran MiXCR on the PCR reads; one entry per CDR3 protein. In the table there are roughly 300,000 distinct CDR3 sequences, under 25% of which are singletons. Sequenced sample: naive CD8+ T cells from blood, with Jurkat cell RNA spiked in. The receptors derive from a human donor in good health. Some libraries in this study had Jurkat cell RNA spiked in. Both conserved end residues are part of each CDR3. Each record gives: D gene, J gene, clone size, V gene, CDR3 DNA, CDR3 protein. The D gene is left open where the match is weak. Not every row has a clone size; where given, it reads once, few, many or a size class.

- TRBJ2-6 many TRBV4-3 TGCGCCAGCAGCCCAACAGACAGTCTAGGGGCCAACGTCCTGACTTTC CASSPTDSLGANVLTF
- TRBJ2-6 many TRBV24-1 TGTGCCACCAAAAGCTCTGGGGCCAACGTCCTGACTTTC CATKSSGANVLTF
- TRBJ2-3 few TRBV3-1 TGTGCCAGCAGCCAAGAAGCGGGCGGGCCAGATACGCAGTATTTT CASSQEAGGPDTQYF
TRBD1 TRBJ2-7 many TRBV2 TGTGCCAGCAGTGAACCGGGACAGGGTTGGGAGCAGTACTTC CASSEPGQGWEQYF
- TRBJ2-3 - TRBV30 TGTGCCTGGTCCCCTCCGACAGGCGACACAGATACGCAGTATTTT CAWSPPTGDTDTQYF
- TRBJ2-7 - TRBV12-3/TRBV12-4 TGTGCCAGCAGCGGCGGACAGATTGAGAGGTCCTACGAGCAGTACTTC CASSGGQIERSYEQYF
TRBD2 TRBJ2-7 few TRBV28 TGTGCCAGCAGTTCCATGCTTAGCGGGAGGGCGTACGAGCAGTACTTC CASSSMLSGRAYEQYF
- TRBJ2-5 once TRBV27 TGTGCCAGCAGTTTCTTAGAGGGGAGGTTACAGACCCAGTACTTC CASSFLEGRLQTQYF
- TRBJ1-1 - TRBV27 TGTGCCAGCAGTCCCCTTTGGCAGGGTTTGGACACTGAAGCTTTCTTT CASSPLWQGLDTEAFF
- TRBJ2-7 many TRBV6-5 TGTGCCAGCAGTTACGGTTTGGATGTCGAGTACTTC CASSYGLDVEYF
- TRBJ2-7 many TRBV19 TGTGCCAGTAGCACTTCTCCCCGTTTCTTCGACGAGCAGTACTTC CASSTSPRFFDEQYF
- TRBJ1-5 many TRBV29-1 TGCAGCGTCGGGGACCCAGATCAGCCCCAGCATTTT CSVGDPDQPQHF
TRBD1 TRBJ2-7 - TRBV4-1 TGCGCCAGCAGCCAAGAGACAGGGGGCTATTACGAGCAGTACTTC CASSQETGGYYEQYF
- TRBJ1-1 many TRBV7-9 TGTGCCAGCAGCGTTTATGGGGAGGGAGGCACTGAAGCTTTCTTT CASSVYGEGGTEAFF
- TRBJ2-7 - TRBV27 TGTGCCAGCAGTTTATATCCCGCTACAGGGGCTAGCGAGGGCCACAGCTCCTACGAGCAGTACTTC CASSLYPATGASEGHSSYEQYF
- TRBJ1-5 - TRBV6-4 TGTGCCAGCAGTGACTACTCAGCGAGCAATCAGCCCCAGCATTTT CASSDYSASNQPQHF
- TRBJ2-7 many TRBV29-1 TGCAGCGTTGAAAAAAGGATCCCGGGGGTTTACGAGCAGTACTTC CSVEKRIPGVYEQYF
- TRBJ1-2 - TRBV4-3 TGCGCCAGCAGCCAAGATCGACTACCCTACTATGGCTACACCTTC CASSQDRLPYYGYTF
TRBD1 TRBJ2-7 many TRBV6-5 TGTGCCAGCAGTTACGGACAGGGAGTTACCTACGAGCAGTACTTC CASSYGQGVTYEQYF
- TRBJ2-7 many TRBV27 TGTGCCAGCGGGGGGAGCTCCTACGAGCAGTACTTC CASGGSSYEQYF
- TRBJ1-1 many TRBV7-2 TGTGCCAGCAGCTTAGTGCACGGTAATGAAGCTTTCTTT CASSLVHGNEAFF
- TRBJ2-7 - TRBV4-3 TGCGCCAGCAGCCCCAGCGCCCAGGGAAATTCCTACGAGCAGTACTTC CASSPSAQGNSYEQYF
- TRBJ2-1 - TRBV6-6 TGTGCCAGCAGTTCCCAGGGAAGCCCCCGTGTGGATGAGCAGTTCTTC CASSSQGSPRVDEQFF
TRBD2 TRBJ2-3 - TRBV10-3 TGTGCCATCAGGGCTCCGGGACTAGTAGTAGATACGCAGTATTTT CAIRAPGLVVDTQYF
TRBD1 TRBJ2-1 many TRBV29-1 TGCAGCGTTGATCTTTACGGACAGGGGGATTACAATGAGCAGTTCTTC CSVDLYGQGDYNEQFF
- TRBJ1-5 - TRBV6-2/TRBV6-3 TGTGCCAGCAGTTATGGCAGGGGCAGTCAGCCCCAGCATTTT CASSYGRGSQPQHF
- TRBJ1-1 few TRBV4-3 TGCGCCAGCAGCCAGGGCCTTGTCCTGGGCACTGAAGCTTTCTTT CASSQGLVLGTEAFF
- TRBJ2-7 many TRBV5-5 TGTGCCAGCCGCTCAGACAGAGACTCCTACGAGCAGTACTTC CASRSDRDSYEQYF
- TRBJ1-1 many TRBV3-1 TGTGCCAGCAGCCAGGTGGACATGAACACTGAAGCTTTCTTT CASSQVDMNTEAFF
TRBD1 TRBJ2-1 many TRBV5-1 TGCGCCAGCAGTTTTTCGGGACAGAAGTTCTTC CASSFSGQKFF
TRBD1 TRBJ2-2 many TRBV5-1 TGCGCCAGCAGCTTCGAGGGGGCGCGCACCGGGGAGCTGTTTTTT CASSFEGARTGELFF
- TRBJ2-5 many TRBV24-1 TGTGCCACCAGTGCCCCGGGACACCCGTACCAAGAGACCCAGTACTTC CATSAPGHPYQETQYF
TRBD2 TRBJ2-7 many TRBV6-6 TGTGCCAGCAGTGACATAGCGGGAGATGACGAGCAGTACTTC CASSDIAGDDEQYF
- TRBJ2-1 few TRBV12-3/TRBV12-4 TGTGCCACCCAGCCGGGGTATCACAATGAGCAGTTCTTC CATQPGYHNEQFF
TRBD2 TRBJ2-3 few TRBV15 TGTGCCACCCGTTCTGGCGGGGGGTTCACAGATACGCAGTATTTT CATRSGGGFTDTQYF
- TRBJ2-3 - TRBV6-2/TRBV6-3 TGTGCCAGCAGTTACTTCGCAGCACCGACACCAGACACAGATACGCAGTATTTT CASSYFAAPTPDTDTQYF
TRBD1 TRBJ2-2 - TRBV12-3/TRBV12-4 TGTGCCAGCAGTTTACTCTGGGCACTCAATACAGGGGTCAACACCGAGGAGCTGTTTTTT CASSLLWALNTGVNTEELFF
- TRBJ1-1 - TRBV4-3 TGCGCCAGCAGCCAAGAACTGGGGCCAAACACTGAAGCTTTCTTT CASSQELGPNTEAFF
- TRBJ1-1 many TRBV4-1 TGCGCCAGCAGCCAAGGGAATGAAGCTTTCTTT CASSQGNEAFF
- TRBJ2-7 many TRBV6-6 TGTGCCAGCAGTTACTCGATGGAAGGGACGGATTCTTACGAGCAGTACTTC CASSYSMEGTDSYEQYF
- TRBJ2-5 - TRBV29-1 TGCAGCGTGGCCCGGGACCAAGAGAGCCAGTACTTC CSVARDQESQYF
TRBD1 TRBJ1-5 many TRBV12-3/TRBV12-4 TGTGCCAGCACACAGGGGGCTGGGCAGCCCCAGCATTTT CASTQGAGQPQHF
TRBD1 TRBJ2-7 many TRBV11-2 TGTGCCAGCAGCTCCCCTGGACAGGGGGCGTGGGAGCAGTACTTC CASSSPGQGAWEQYF
- TRBJ2-3 - TRBV4-2 TGTGCCAGCAGCCAAGAGCTGTTAACGAGGGATACGCAGTATTTT CASSQELLTRDTQYF
- TRBJ1-1 - TRBV4-3 TGCGCCAGCAGCCAGTATACGGGGCTGAACACTGAAGCTTTCTTT CASSQYTGLNTEAFF
- TRBJ1-5 many TRBV7-9 TGTGCCAGCAGCCCAGCGGACGACCTTTATAGCAATCAGCCCCAGCATTTT CASSPADDLYSNQPQHF
TRBD1 TRBJ2-7 few TRBV28 TGTGCCAGCAGCCCCGACAGGGCCCTTACCTACGAGCAGTACTTC CASSPDRALTYEQYF
- TRBJ2-3 many TRBV2 TGTGCCAGCAGTGAAATTTCTGTGAGACACACAGATACGCAGTATTTT CASSEISVRHTDTQYF
- TRBJ2-7 - TRBV11-1 TGTGCCAGCAGCACGGACAACTACGAGCAGTACTTC CASSTDNYEQYF